This T cell receptor beta chain comes out of a study of T-cell memory formation after mild COVID-19. One entry per CDR3 protein, called by TCRdb with MiXCR from the 5' RACE reads. This table holds some 68,000 distinct CDR3 sequences, 16% found once. Germline assignment: CDR1 SGHTA and CDR2 FQGTGA. CDR3 length: 13 amino acids. Deletions cut 2 bases from V and 6 bases from J, with 10 bases between. The chain uses TRBV7-3 and TRBJ2-5; D remains ambiguous. The material sequenced was PBMCs or a T cell subset sorted from them (not recorded which). This sequence originates from an adult woman who had mild COVID-19 (a few samples of this study predate the infection). Cell type and time point are not known. This CDR3 is CASSLDNTKTQYF. The CDR3 DNA reads TGTGCCAGCAGCTTAGATAACACGAAGACCCAGTACTTC.